What follows is one T cell receptor (beta chain) and its context. The sample carries other DNA sequences with the same CDR3. The study counted Cohort 3 donors as recovered given two negative PCRs, clearance, or symptom resolution. This sample is part of a study of blood T cell repertoires in COVID-19. About the research overall: Samples representing acute and convalescent COVID-19 were sourced from the United States, Italy and Spain. T cells, B-cell-depleted T cells, or PBMCs supplied cDNA or gDNA.

Authors' methods: The assay estimated nucleated cells by amplifying reference gene primers. Some clones are missing from TCRdb's copy, which holds only in-frame ones; the method was immunoSEQ multiplex PCR. V, J and clone size are taken as reported in that table, and D and trimming were inferred from the DNA itself. Here the sample spans about 300,000 clones, under 90% being singletons. This CDR3 spans 11 amino acids. The V and J ends lost 4 bases and 4 bases respectively, with 5 bases between them. CDR1 and CDR2 from the germline V gene are LGHDT and YNNKEL (reference sequence). This receptor was identified in a woman aged 18-30 years who had recovered from COVID-19. This rearrangement joins TRBV3-1 (or the pseudogene TRBV3-2) to TRBJ2-7; D is perhaps TRBD2 (5 bases). The material sequenced was PBMCs or T cells enriched from blood (not recorded which). The CDR3 region is CASSRGYEQYF. For the CDR3, the DNA is TGTGCCAGCAGCCGAGGGTACGAGCAGTACTTC.